A single sample is the source of the 19 T cell receptor beta chains below, sequenced in a study of T cell responses to AZD1222 COVID-19 vaccine. The assay was immunoSEQ multiplex PCR, and TCRdb's table has in-frame clones only and misses some. The repertoire holds around 110,000 clones, with 92% as singletons. The sample was peripheral blood, taken 28 days after the second AZD1222 dose. Every receptor here comes from an adult who received the AZD1222 COVID-19 vaccine.

The chain recombines TRBV10-3 with TRBJ2-7; D ambiguous. Germline V gene sequence: CDR1 ENHRY, CDR2 SYGVKD. The CDR3 sequence is 11 residues long. V lost 4 bases to trimming and J lost 2 bases, with 3 bases between them. The CDR3 DNA reads TGTGCCATCAGTGGACCCTACGAGCAGTACTTC. It translates to CAISGPYEQYF.

Regarding this clone: The same CDR3 arises from other DNA sequences in this sample as well. This chain joins TRBV5-1 and TRBJ2-2; 8 nucleotides match TRBD2. V shed 2 bases and J 0 bases; nucleotides not matched to a gene: 0. Germline CDR1 is SGHRS and CDR2 is YFSETQ. The CDR3 is made up of 15 amino acids. Written as DNA, the CDR3 is TGCGCCAGCAGCTTAGCGGGAGCGAACACCGGGGAGCTGTTTTTT. Translating gives CASSLAGANTGELFF.

The chain carries TRBV3-1 (or the pseudogene TRBV3-2) and TRBJ2-5, with no clear D. CDR3 length: 12 residues. Trimming pared 4 bases from V and 4 bases from J, leaving 7 bases between. Per germline, CDR1 LGHDT and CDR2 YNNKEL (reference sequence). The CDR3 loop is CASSPQRETQYF. As DNA, the CDR3 is TGTGCCAGCAGCCCACAAAGAGAGACCCAGTACTTC.

The chain couples TRBV24-1 to TRBJ2-7; D perhaps matches TRBD2 (6 bases). Per the germline V gene, CDR1 is KGHDR and CDR2 is SFDVKD. The V end was cut by 6 bases, the J end by 3 bases, with 14 bases between. This CDR3 region has 14 residues. The CDR3 nucleotides read TGTGCCACCAGTCGACGGGACTCCTTCTACGAGCAGTACTTC. Translated: CATSRRDSFYEQYF.

This clone showed up just once. V is TRBV18 and J is TRBJ2-7, with TRBD1 as a possible D gene (6 bases). The V end was cut by 3 bases, the J end by 5 bases, with 14 bases between. The germline V gene encodes CDR1 KGHSH and CDR2 LQKENI. The CDR3 covers 14 residues. This CDR3 is CASSPGQRGHEQYF. In DNA form, the CDR3 reads TGTGCCAGCTCACCCGGACAGAGGGGACACGAGCAGTACTTC.

With respect to this clone: A read error may account for a junction end that differs from germline. The chain has TRBV2 and TRBJ2-3; D call uncertain. There are 12 residues in the CDR3. Germline CDR1 is SNHLY and CDR2 is FYNNEI. CDR3 in DNA: TGTGCCAGCAGGGAAGTCACAGATACGCAGTATTTT. Encoded protein: CASREVTDTQYF.

CDR3 bases: TGTGCCAGCAGACCGAGCACAGATACGCAGTATTTT. This gives the protein CASRPSTDTQYF. This rearrangement joins TRBV27 to TRBJ2-3; unclear D gene. Trimming took off 6 bases at V and 0 bases at J, with 4 bases between the two ends. Germline loops: CDR1 MNHEY, CDR2 SMNVEV (reference sequence). The CDR3 has 12 amino acids.

This chain connects TRBV5-1 to TRBJ2-1; D could derive from TRBD1 or TRBD2 (5 bases each). Germline CDR1 reads SGHRS; CDR2 reads YFSETQ. V gave up 4 bases and J gave up 4 bases, with 12 bases separating them. The CDR3 has 14 residues. The CDR3 protein is CASSRGRGYNEQFF. In nucleotides, the CDR3 is TGCGCCAGCAGCAGGGGACGGGGATACAATGAGCAGTTCTTC.

This chain links TRBV10-1 with TRBJ2-5; 7 bases fit TRBD1. Germline V gene lookup returns CDR1 WNHNN and CDR2 SYGVQD (reference sequence). The CDR3 loop spans 14 amino acids. J gave up 1 base and V 3 bases, and 2 bases lay outside the gene matches. DNA for the CDR3: TGCGCCAGCAGTGATGGGACAGCCCAAGAGACCCAGTACTTC. As protein: CASSDGTAQETQYF.

The gene calls are TRBV2 and TRBJ2-7; D uncertain. Germline V CDR1 and CDR2: SNHLY, FYNNEI. V lost 9 bases, J lost 6 bases, and 15 bases lay in between. This CDR3 is 12 amino acids long. In nucleotides, the CDR3 is TGTGCCAGTCCAAAGACGTCGTCCGAGCAGTACTTC. This sequence encodes CASPKTSSEQYF. Full variable domain (rest looked up from reference TRBV2 and TRBJ2-7): EPEVTQTPSHQVTQMGQEVILRCVPISNHLYFYWYRQILGQKVEFLVSFYNNEISEKSEIFDDQFSVERPDGSNFTLKIRSTKLEDSAMYFCASPKTSSEQYFGPGTRLTVT.

The J gene is TRBJ1-1, the V gene TRBV29-1; TRBD1 agrees at 9 bases. CDR3 length equals 13 residues. In germline, CDR1 is SQVTM, CDR2 ANQGSEA. Trimming at V came to 2 bases and at J to 11 bases, leaving 9 bases not matched to a gene. The CDR3 nucleotides are TGCAGCGTTGAATGGGGGACAGGGTCAAGGGCTTTCTTT. It is translated as CSVEWGTGSRAFF.

The chain joins TRBV30 to TRBJ1-6; 8 positions agree with TRBD1. Germline V gives CDR1 GTSNPN, CDR2 SVGIG (reference sequence). V shed 4 bases, J shed 7 bases, and the junction held 9 bases outside the gene matches. This CDR3 is 15 amino acids long. Written as DNA, the CDR3 is TGTGCCTGGACTGGGCAGGGGGCGAGAAATTCACCCCTCCACTTT. It encodes CAWTGQGARNSPLHF.

The rearrangement uses TRBV7-3 and TRBJ2-2; tentative D call: TRBD1 (5 bases). Deletions cut 4 bases from V and 5 bases from J, with 8 bases between. Germline V gene data show CDR1 as SGHTA and CDR2 as FQGTGA. The CDR3 has 13 residues. The chain's CDR3 is CASSSGWTGELFF. The CDR3 bases are TGTGCCAGCAGCTCAGGGTGGACCGGGGAGCTGTTTTTT.

J is TRBJ1-4 and V is TRBV3-1 (or the pseudogene TRBV3-2), with 8 bases that match TRBD1. The V segment lost 4 bases and the J segment 8 bases; nucleotides outside the gene matches: 9. The CDR3 is made up of 15 amino acids. The V gene's germline CDR1 is LGHDT and CDR2 YNNKEL (reference sequence). In nucleotides, the CDR3 is TGTGCCAGCAGCCTGACAACAGGGGGTAGAGAAAAACTGTTTTTT. This codes for CASSLTTGGREKLFF.

The chain uses TRBV28 and TRBJ2-7; D tentatively reads TRBD1 or TRBD2 (6 bases each). With 8 bases removed from V and 6 bases from J, the gap between germline ends came to 23 bases. This CDR3 has 15 amino acids. Per germline, CDR1 MDHEN and CDR2 SYDVKM. The DNA of the CDR3 is TGTGCCAGCTACTTAGGGGGGAGAGGGGACGGCGAGCAGTACTTC. Translation gives CASYLGGRGDGEQYF.

The rearrangement joins TRBV4-1 to TRBJ1-5, with a weak D call TRBD1 (6 bases). Germline CDR1 and CDR2: MGHRA and YSYEKL. The CDR3 covers 13 residues. The V gene lost 0 bases and the J gene lost 8 bases, with 8 bases spanning the gap. CDR3 protein: CASSQDHREPQHF. DNA for the CDR3: TGCGCCAGCAGCCAAGATCACAGGGAGCCCCAGCATTTT.

This clone was recorded only once. V gene TRBV19 combines with J gene TRBJ1-5; no clear D. The CDR3 is made up of 14 amino acids. V was pared by 3 bases and J by 2 bases, with 8 bases between. Per germline, CDR1 LNHDA and CDR2 SQIVND (reference sequence). The CDR3 here is CASSIKPGNQPQHF. The CDR3, as DNA: TGTGCCAGTAGTATCAAACCCGGCAATCAGCCCCAGCATTTT.

This rearrangement joins TRBV19 to TRBJ2-5, with D possibly TRBD1 on 5 matching bases. Germline V gene sequence: CDR1 LNHDA, CDR2 SQIVND (reference sequence). V was shortened by 8 bases and J by 2 bases, with 9 bases between the two germline ends. The CDR3 covers 12 residues. The CDR3 DNA follows: TGTGCCAGTGGTCAGGGACAAGAGACCCAGTACTTC. As protein: CASGQGQETQYF.

The gene calls are TRBV7-9 and TRBJ2-5; 8 bases agree with TRBD1. The CDR3 extends over 16 amino acids. Germline V gene sequence: CDR1 SEHNR, CDR2 FQNEAQ (reference sequence). After removal of 1 base from V and 5 bases from J, the junction contained 9 bases not matched to a gene. The CDR3 loop is CASSLVPRGLGETQYF. CDR3 nucleotide sequence: TGTGCCAGCAGCTTAGTTCCCAGGGGGCTCGGGGAGACCCAGTACTTC.